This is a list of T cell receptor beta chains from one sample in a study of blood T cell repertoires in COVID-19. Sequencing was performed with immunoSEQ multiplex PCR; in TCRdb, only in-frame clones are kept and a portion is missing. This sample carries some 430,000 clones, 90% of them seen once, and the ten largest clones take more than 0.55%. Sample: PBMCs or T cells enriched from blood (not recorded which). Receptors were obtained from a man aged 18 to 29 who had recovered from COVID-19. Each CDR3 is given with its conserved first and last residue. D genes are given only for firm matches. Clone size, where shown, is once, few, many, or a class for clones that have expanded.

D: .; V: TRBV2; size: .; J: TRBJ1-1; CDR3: CASRKDMSTEAFF; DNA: TGTGCCAGCAGGAAGGACATGTCCACTGAAGCTTTCTTT
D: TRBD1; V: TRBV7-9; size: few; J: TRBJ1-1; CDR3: CASSLTGDTYRAFF; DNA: TGTGCCAGCAGCTTAACAGGGGACACGTATCGAGCTTTCTTT
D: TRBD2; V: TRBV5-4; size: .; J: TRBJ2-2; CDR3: CASSGVGTKPNTGELFF; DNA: TGTGCCAGCAGCGGGGTCGGGACTAAGCCTAACACCGGGGAGCTGTTTTTT
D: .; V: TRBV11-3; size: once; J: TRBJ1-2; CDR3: CASSGAGGAIYGYTF; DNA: TGTGCCAGCAGCGGAGCGGGGGGGGCGATCTATGGCTACACCTTC
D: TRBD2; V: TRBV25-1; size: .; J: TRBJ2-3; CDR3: CASKVAGGTDTQYF; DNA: TGTGCCAGCAAGGTAGCGGGAGGAACAGATACGCAGTATTTT
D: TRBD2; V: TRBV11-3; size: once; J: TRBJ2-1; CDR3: CASSLGSGRGNEQFF; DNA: TGTGCCAGCAGCTTAGGTTCCGGGAGGGGCAATGAGCAGTTCTTC
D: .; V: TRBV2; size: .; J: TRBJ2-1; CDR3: CASSYDKLNRAWSYNEQFF; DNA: TGTGCCAGCAGTTACGATAAGCTTAACAGGGCGTGGAGCTACAATGAGCAGTTCTTC
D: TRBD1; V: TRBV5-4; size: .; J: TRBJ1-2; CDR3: CASSPGQGPPSNYGYTF; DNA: TGTGCCAGCAGCCCGGGACAGGGGCCTCCCTCTAACTATGGCTACACCTTC
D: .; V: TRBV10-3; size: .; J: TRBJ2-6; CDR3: CAISESHAGPGGANVLTF; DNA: TGTGCCATCAGTGAGTCTCATGCCGGCCCGGGGGGGGCCAACGTCCTGACTTTC
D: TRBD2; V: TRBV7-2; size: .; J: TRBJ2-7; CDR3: CASSLGLAGKYPYEQYF; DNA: TGTGCCAGCAGCTTAGGGCTAGCGGGAAAGTATCCCTACGAGCAGTACTTC
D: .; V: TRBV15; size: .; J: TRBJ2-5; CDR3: CATSRDEQRQETQYF; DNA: TGTGCCACCAGCAGAGATGAACAAAGACAAGAGACCCAGTACTTC
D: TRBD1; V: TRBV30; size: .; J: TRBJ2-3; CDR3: CAWSPDRGVGTDTQYF; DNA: TGTGCCTGGAGTCCCGACAGGGGAGTAGGCACAGATACGCAGTATTTT
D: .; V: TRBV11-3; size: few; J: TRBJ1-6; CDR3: CASSDRGPLHF; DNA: TGTGCCAGCAGCGATAGGGGACCCCTCCACTTT
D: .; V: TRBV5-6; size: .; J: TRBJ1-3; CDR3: CASSLAVISGNTIYF; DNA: TGTGCCAGCAGCTTGGCGGTGATAAGTGGAAACACCATATATTTT
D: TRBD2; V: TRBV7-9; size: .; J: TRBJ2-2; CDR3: CASGTSEGTGELFF; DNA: TGTGCCAGCGGCACTAGCGAAGGGACCGGGGAGCTGTTTTTT
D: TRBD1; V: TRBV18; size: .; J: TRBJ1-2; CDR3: CASYAQGQAIYGYTF; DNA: TGTGCCAGCTACGCCCAAGGACAGGCGATTTATGGCTACACCTTC
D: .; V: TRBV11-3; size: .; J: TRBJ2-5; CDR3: CASSYRKGQETQYF; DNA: TGTGCCAGCAGCTATCGAAAGGGGCAAGAGACCCAGTACTTC
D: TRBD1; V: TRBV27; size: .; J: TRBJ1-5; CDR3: CASSFDRGSQPQHF; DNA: TGTGCCAGCAGTTTTGACAGGGGAAGTCAGCCCCAGCATTTT
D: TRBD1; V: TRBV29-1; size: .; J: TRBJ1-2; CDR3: CSVQGAWGSGGYTF; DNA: TGCAGCGTTCAGGGGGCTTGGGGGTCTGGTGGCTACACCTTC
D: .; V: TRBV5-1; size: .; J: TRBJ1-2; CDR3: CASSNGQTNLYGYTF; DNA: TGCGCCAGCAGCAACGGACAGACCAACCTCTATGGCTACACCTTC
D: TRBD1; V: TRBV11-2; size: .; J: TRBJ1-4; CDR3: CASSSFRDRGRHNNEKLFF; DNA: TGTGCCAGCAGCTCATTCCGGGACAGGGGGCGTCATAATAATGAAAAACTGTTTTTT
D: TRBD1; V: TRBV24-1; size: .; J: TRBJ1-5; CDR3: CATSDPGQNQPQHF; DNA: TGTGCCACCAGTGACCCGGGACAGAATCAGCCCCAGCATTTT
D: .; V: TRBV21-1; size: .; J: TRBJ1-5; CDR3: CASSKASRFAQPQHF; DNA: TGTGCCAGCAGCAAAGCGAGCAGGTTTGCTCAGCCCCAGCATTTT
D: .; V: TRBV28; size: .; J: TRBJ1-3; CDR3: CASSPLGDFDGNTIYF; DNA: TGTGCCAGCAGCCCCCTCGGGGACTTTGACGGAAACACCATATATTTT
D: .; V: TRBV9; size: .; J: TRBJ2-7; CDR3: CASSVGGSTSSYEQYF; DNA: TGTGCCAGCAGCGTAGGAGGGAGTACTAGCTCCTACGAGCAGTACTTC
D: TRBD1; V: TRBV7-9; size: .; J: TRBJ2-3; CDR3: CASSPQRDRATDTQYF; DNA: TGTGCCAGCAGCCCGCAGCGGGACAGGGCAACAGATACGCAGTATTTT
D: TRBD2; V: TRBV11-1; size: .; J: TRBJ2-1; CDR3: CASSLGMGLAGNEQFF; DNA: TGTGCCAGCAGCTTAGGAATGGGACTAGCGGGAAATGAGCAGTTCTTC
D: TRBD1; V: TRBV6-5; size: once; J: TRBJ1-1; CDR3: CASTQGAEAFF; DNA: TGTGCCAGCACCCAGGGGGCCGAAGCTTTCTTT
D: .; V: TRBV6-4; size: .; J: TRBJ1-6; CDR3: CASSVGGFDSPLHF; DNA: TGTGCCAGCAGTGTCGGGGGGTTCGATTCACCCCTCCACTTT
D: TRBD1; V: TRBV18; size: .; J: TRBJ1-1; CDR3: CASSQIQGDNTEAFF; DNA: TGTGCCAGCTCACAAATACAGGGGGATAACACTGAAGCTTTCTTT
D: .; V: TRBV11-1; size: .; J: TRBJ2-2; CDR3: CASSFESRRTGELFF; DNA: TGTGCCAGCAGCTTTGAGTCGCGTCGGACCGGGGAGCTGTTTTTT
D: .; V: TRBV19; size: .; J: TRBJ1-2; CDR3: CASSEAVSYGYTF; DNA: TGTGCCAGTAGTGAGGCGGTAAGCTATGGCTACACCTTC
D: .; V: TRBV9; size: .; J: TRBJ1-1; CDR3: CASSVLEGEAFF; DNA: TGTGCCAGCAGCGTTCTAGAGGGTGAAGCTTTCTTT
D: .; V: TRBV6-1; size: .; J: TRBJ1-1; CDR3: CASSEYGTEAFF; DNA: TGTGCCAGCAGTGAATACGGTACTGAAGCTTTCTTT
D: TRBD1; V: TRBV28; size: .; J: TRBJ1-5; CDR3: CASSPAGGSNQPQHF; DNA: TGTGCCAGCAGCCCGGCAGGGGGCAGCAATCAGCCCCAGCATTTT